One and the same sample provided the 10 T cell receptor beta chains below, sequenced in a study of blood T cell repertoires in COVID-19. Assay used: immunoSEQ multiplex PCR; TCRdb lists only in-frame clones, some missing. This sample has roughly 250,000 clones, with 87% found just once. Sample: PBMCs or T cells enriched from blood (not recorded which). The receptor source for this set is a woman in her thirties with acute COVID-19.

V is TRBV7-2 and J is TRBJ1-2; TRBD1 aligns across 9 bases. The CDR3 covers 16 residues. Germline CDR1 reads SGHTA; CDR2 reads FQGNSA. The trim removed 5 bases at V and 6 bases at J, leaving 13 bases unmatched. In nucleotides, the CDR3 is TGTGCCAGCAGCGTCCGGGACAGGGAGTTTTGGAATGGCTACACCTTC. Translation gives CASSVRDREFWNGYTF.

The chain joins TRBV19 to TRBJ2-7, with TRBD1 identical over 8 bases. This CDR3 has 12 residues. V lost 5 bases to trimming and J lost 7 bases; unmatched junction nucleotides: 4. In germline, CDR1 is LNHDA, CDR2 SQIVND (reference sequence). Here the CDR3 DNA reads TGTGCCAGTAGTCCAGGGGGCGGGGAGCAGTACTTC. Its protein is CASSPGGGEQYF.

This rearrangement joins TRBV19 to TRBJ1-5; 7 bases fit TRBD1. Germline V gene lookup returns CDR1 LNHDA and CDR2 SQIVND (reference sequence). The CDR3 is 13 amino acids. The CDR3 region has the DNA TGTGGCAACCGGGACAGAGAAAATCAGCCCCAGCATTTT. Its protein product is CGNRDRENQPQHF.

The chain uses TRBV10-3 and TRBJ2-1, with D maybe TRBD1 (5 bases). Per the germline V gene, CDR1 is ENHRY and CDR2 is SYGVKD. The CDR3 has 12 residues. V was pared by 6 bases and J by 9 bases, with 12 bases between. CDR3 sequence (DNA): TGTGCCATCAGCGGCGAGCAGGGTGAGCAGTTCTTC. This gives the protein CAISGEQGEQFF.

The chain uses TRBV4-1 and TRBJ1-2, with 9 nucleotides matching TRBD1. Germline assignment: CDR1 MGHRA and CDR2 YSYEKL. The ends lost 5 bases at V and 8 bases at J; junction bases unmatched: 9. The CDR3 has 14 residues. In DNA form, the CDR3 reads TGCGCCAGCAGCGTAGGACAGGGGATCAAAGGCTACACCTTC. This codes for CASSVGQGIKGYTF.

The chain carries TRBV11-3 and TRBJ2-3; a weak D match, TRBD1 (6 bases). This CDR3 comprises 15 residues. Trimming stripped 4 bases from V and 2 bases from J, with 13 bases between. Germline CDR1 and CDR2: SGHNT and YENEEA. CDR3 bases: TGTGCCAGCAGCTCGGGACAATTAGACACAGATACGCAGTATTTT. It yields the protein CASSSGQLDTDTQYF.

The J gene is TRBJ2-5, the V gene TRBV5-1; the match to TRBD1 covers 10 bases. The germline gives CDR1 SGHRS, CDR2 YFSETQ. V was pared by 7 bases and J by 2 bases, with 11 bases of the junction left unmatched. CDR3 length equals 16 residues. CDR3: CASGTTPDRGQETQYF. CDR3 nucleotides: TGCGCCAGCGGGACGACCCCGGACAGGGGGCAAGAGACCCAGTACTTC.

The chain couples TRBV29-1 to TRBJ2-1, with D maybe TRBD1 (5 bases). The V and J ends lost 4 bases and 3 bases respectively, with 10 bases between them. This CDR3 spans 13 amino acids. Germline CDR1 is SQVTM and CDR2 is ANQGSEA. This chain's CDR3 is CSVGGRVYNEQFF. The CDR3 DNA is TGCAGCGTTGGGGGCAGGGTCTACAATGAGCAGTTCTTC.

The chain joins TRBV5-1 to TRBJ2-7; the match to TRBD2 covers 8 bases. V shed 2 bases, J shed 3 bases, and the junction held 4 bases outside the gene matches. This CDR3 is 14 amino acids long. The germline CDR1 and CDR2 sequences are SGHRS and YFSETQ. CDR3: CASSFGLALYEQYF. As DNA, the CDR3 is TGCGCCAGCAGCTTTGGACTAGCCCTCTACGAGCAGTACTTC.

The chain links TRBV30 to TRBJ1-2, with TRBD1 identical over 9 bases. Trimming cost V 3 bases and J 2 bases; bases outside gene matches: 10. Germline-derived CDR1 and CDR2 are GTSNPN and SVGIG (reference sequence). This CDR3 region has 16 residues. The CDR3 DNA is TGTGCCTGGAGCATAAGGACAGGGGACACCAACTATGGCTACACCTTC. Its protein product is CAWSIRTGDTNYGYTF. The variable domain in full, with the rest retrieved from reference TRBV30 and TRBJ1-2, is SQTIHQWPATLVQPVGSPLSLECTVEGTSNPNLYWYRQAAGRGLQLLFYSVGIGQISSEVPQNLSASRPQDRQFILSSKKLLLSDSGFYLCAWSIRTGDTNYGYTFGSGTRLTVV.